What follows describes a single T cell receptor beta chain. CDR3 length: 17 residues. Germline CDR1 and CDR2: SGHVS and FNYEAQ. After removal of 4 bases from V and 1 base from J, the junction contained 9 bases not matched to a gene. The method was immunoSEQ multiplex PCR; TCRdb's version includes in-frame clones alone and lacks a portion of them. The sample yields about 99,000 clones, around 91% seen once. The data were obtained in a study of T cell responses to AZD1222 COVID-19 vaccine. On the study more broadly: Second-dose intervals of approximately 4 or approximately 12 weeks were pooled.

Sample: peripheral blood, taken on day 0 of AZD1222 vaccination. The V call is TRBV7-6, the J call TRBJ2-1; 8 positions agree with TRBD2. This clonotype originated in an adult in good health. CDR3 residues: CASSSSRGGGSYNEQFF. CDR3 in DNA: TGTGCCAGCAGCTCCAGCCGGGGGGGCGGGTCCTACAATGAGCAGTTCTTC.